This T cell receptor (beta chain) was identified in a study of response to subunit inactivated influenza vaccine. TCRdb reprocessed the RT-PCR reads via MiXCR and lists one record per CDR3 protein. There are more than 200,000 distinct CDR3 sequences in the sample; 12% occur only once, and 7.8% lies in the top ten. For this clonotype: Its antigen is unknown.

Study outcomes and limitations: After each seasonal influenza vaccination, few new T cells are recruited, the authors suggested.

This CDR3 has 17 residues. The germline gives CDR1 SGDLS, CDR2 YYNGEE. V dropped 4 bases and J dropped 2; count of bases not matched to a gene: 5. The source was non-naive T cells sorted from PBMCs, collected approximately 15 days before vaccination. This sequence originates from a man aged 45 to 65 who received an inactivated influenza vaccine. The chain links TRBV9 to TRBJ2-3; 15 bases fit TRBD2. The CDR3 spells CASSPGTSGGYTDTQYF. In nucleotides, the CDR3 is TGTGCCAGCAGCCCGGGGACTAGCGGGGGGTACACAGATACGCAGTATTTT.